The clone carrying this T cell receptor beta chain was counted at least ten times. TCRdb redid the calling of the 5' RACE reads with MiXCR, one entry per CDR3 protein. The sample holds about 25,000 distinct CDR3 sequences, roughly 3.2% seen once. The sample is drawn from a study of T cells after yellow fever vaccination. Deletions cut 4 bases from V and 1 base from J, with 8 bases between. The germline gives CDR1 SGHNT, CDR2 YYREEE (reference sequence). This CDR3 contains 13 residues. Study observations and caveats: Almost no vaccine-responding clonotypes were detectable in day 0 sorted memory subsets. Some clonotypes were seen in both the CD4 and the CD8 compartments. These made up a small share and likely arose from convergent recombination. Clones from primary vaccination mostly reappeared after the booster (about 97% CD4, 88% CD8).

The rearrangement joins TRBV5-4 to TRBJ2-5, with unresolved D. The material was PBMCs, either bulk or a sorted T-cell subset (CD4+, CD8+, memory, or dextramer-sorted; not recorded which), obtained 35 to 50 days after the first yellow fever vaccination. The source is a man aged 18 to 30 who received the YFV17D yellow fever vaccine. CDR3 coding DNA: TGTGCCAGCAGCAGTGGAATCCAAGAGACCCAGTACTTC. Translated, it gives CASSSGIQETQYF.